This is a list of T cell receptor beta chains from one sample in a study of spatial heterogeneity in lung cancer. MiXCR, run by TCRdb on the 5' RACE reads, gives a single entry per CDR3 protein. This sample has 45,000 or so distinct CDR3 sequences, with approximately 12% found just once. The specimen comprised PBMCs, sampled at surgery. The receptors here all came from a female donor with early-stage non-small cell lung cancer. The CDR3 runs from the conserved cysteine through the conserved F or W. D genes are given only for firm matches.

j_call	v_call	d_call	cdr3_aa
TRBJ2-3	TRBV20-1	-	CSAVHDHTQYF
TRBJ1-6	TRBV6-1	-	CASRENSPLHF
TRBJ2-5	TRBV15	-	CATSRDATQETQYF
TRBJ1-6	TRBV2	-	CASEADYNSPLNF
TRBJ2-3	TRBV11-2	-	CASSLGASWGTDTQYF
TRBJ2-6	TRBV18	TRBD2	CASSSKRGKAGANVLTF
TRBJ1-6	TRBV6-2/TRBV6-3	-	CASGHWGSPLHF
TRBJ1-2	TRBV7-9	TRBD1	CASSLASGTAYGYTF
TRBJ1-2	TRBV19	TRBD1	CASSLGQGINYGYTF
TRBJ1-1	TRBV9	TRBD1	CASSASRDRGLEAFF